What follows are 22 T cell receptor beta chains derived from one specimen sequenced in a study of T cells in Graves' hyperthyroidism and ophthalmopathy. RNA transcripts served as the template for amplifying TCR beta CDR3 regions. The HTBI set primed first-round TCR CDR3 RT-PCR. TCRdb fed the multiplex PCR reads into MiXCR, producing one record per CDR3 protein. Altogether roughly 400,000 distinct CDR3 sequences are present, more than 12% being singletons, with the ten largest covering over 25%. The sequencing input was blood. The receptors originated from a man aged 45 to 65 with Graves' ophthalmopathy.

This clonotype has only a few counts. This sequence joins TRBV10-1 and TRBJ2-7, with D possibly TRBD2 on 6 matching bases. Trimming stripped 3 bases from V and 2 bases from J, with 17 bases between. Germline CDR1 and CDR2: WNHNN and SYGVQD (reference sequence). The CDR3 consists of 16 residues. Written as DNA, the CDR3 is TGCGCCAGCAGTGAAACTATGGGGGGAACTACCTACGAGCAGTACTTC. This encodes CASSETMGGTTYEQYF.

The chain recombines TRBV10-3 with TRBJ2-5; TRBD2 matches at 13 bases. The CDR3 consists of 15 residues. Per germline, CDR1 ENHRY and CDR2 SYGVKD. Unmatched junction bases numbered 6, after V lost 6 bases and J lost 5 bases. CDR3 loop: CAIRGTSGKEETQYF. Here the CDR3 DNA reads TGTGCCATCAGGGGGACTAGCGGGAAGGAGGAGACCCAGTACTTC.

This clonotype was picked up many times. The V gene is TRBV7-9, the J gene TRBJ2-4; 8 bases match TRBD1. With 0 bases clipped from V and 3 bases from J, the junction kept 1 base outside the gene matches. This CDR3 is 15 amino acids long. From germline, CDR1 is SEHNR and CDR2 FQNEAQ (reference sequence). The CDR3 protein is CASSLATGGKNIQYF. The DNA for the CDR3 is TGTGCCAGCAGCTTAGCCACAGGGGGCAAAAACATTCAGTACTTC. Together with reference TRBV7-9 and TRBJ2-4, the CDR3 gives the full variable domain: DTGVSQNPRHKITKRGQNVTFRCDPISEHNRLYWYRQTLGQGPEFLTYFQNEAQLEKSRLLSDRFSAERPKGSFSTLEIQRTEQGDSAMYLCASSLATGGKNIQYFGAGTRLSVL.

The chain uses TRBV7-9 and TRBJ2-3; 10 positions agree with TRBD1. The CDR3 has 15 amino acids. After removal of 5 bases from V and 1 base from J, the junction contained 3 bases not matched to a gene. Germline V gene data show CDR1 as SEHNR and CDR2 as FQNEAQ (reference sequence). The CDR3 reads CASSHGTGGTDTQYF. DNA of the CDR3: TGTGCCAGCAGCCACGGGACAGGGGGCACAGATACGCAGTATTTT. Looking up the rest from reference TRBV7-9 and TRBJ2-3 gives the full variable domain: DTGVSQNPRHKITKRGQNVTFRCDPISEHNRLYWYRQTLGQGPEFLTYFQNEAQLEKSRLLSDRFSAERPKGSFSTLEIQRTEQGDSAMYLCASSHGTGGTDTQYFGPGTRLTVL.

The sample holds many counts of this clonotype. This CDR3 is CASSLGSGRARSTDTQYF. In DNA form, the CDR3 reads TGTGCCAGCAGTTTAGGTAGCGGGAGGGCCAGGAGCACAGATACGCAGTATTTT. This chain joins TRBV12-3 or TRBV12-4 and TRBJ2-3, with 11 bases that match TRBD2. This CDR3 has 18 amino acids. V lost 1 base to trimming and J lost 0 bases; unmatched junction nucleotides: 6.

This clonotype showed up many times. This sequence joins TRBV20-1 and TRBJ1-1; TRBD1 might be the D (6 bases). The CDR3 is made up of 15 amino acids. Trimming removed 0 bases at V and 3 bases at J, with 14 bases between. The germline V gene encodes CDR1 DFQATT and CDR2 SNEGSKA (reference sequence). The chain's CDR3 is CSARDLRGLDTEAFF. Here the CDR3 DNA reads TGCAGTGCTAGAGATCTTCGGGGGCTGGACACTGAAGCTTTCTTT.

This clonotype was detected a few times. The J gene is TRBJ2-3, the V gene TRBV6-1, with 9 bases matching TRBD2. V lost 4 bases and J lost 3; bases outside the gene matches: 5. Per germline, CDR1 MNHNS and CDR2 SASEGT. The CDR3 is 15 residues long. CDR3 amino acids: CASSAASGNTDTQYF. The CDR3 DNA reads TGTGCCAGCAGTGCAGCTAGCGGGAATACAGATACGCAGTATTTT.

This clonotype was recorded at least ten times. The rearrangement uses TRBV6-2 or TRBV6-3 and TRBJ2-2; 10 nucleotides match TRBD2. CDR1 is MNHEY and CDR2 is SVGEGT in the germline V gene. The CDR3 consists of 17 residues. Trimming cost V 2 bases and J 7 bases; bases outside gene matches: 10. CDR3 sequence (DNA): TGTGCCAGCAGTTACAGAGCGGGAGGGCCCTCGGGCGGGGAGCTGTTTTTT. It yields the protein CASSYRAGGPSGGELFF.

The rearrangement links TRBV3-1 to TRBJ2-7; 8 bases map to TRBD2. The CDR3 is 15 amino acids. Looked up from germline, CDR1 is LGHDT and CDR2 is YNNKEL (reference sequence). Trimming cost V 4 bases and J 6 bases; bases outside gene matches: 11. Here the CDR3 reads CASSPPGRAESEQYF. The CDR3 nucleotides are TGTGCCAGCAGCCCGCCCGGGAGGGCCGAGAGCGAGCAGTACTTC.

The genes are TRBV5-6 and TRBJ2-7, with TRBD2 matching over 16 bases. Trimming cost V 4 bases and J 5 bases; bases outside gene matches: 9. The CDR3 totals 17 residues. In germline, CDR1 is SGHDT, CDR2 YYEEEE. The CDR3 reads CASSGGGLAGGPNEQYF. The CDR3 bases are TGTGCCAGCAGCGGAGGGGGACTAGCGGGAGGGCCGAACGAGCAGTACTTC.

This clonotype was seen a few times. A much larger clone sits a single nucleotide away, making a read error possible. The CDR3 loop is CAWSTQGGQPQHF. CDR3 DNA sequence: TGTGCCTGGAGTACACAGGGTGGTCAGCCCCAGCATTTT. The chain uses TRBV30 and TRBJ1-5; TRBD1 is a possible D gene (6 bases). CDR3 size: 13 residues. Germline CDR1 reads GTSNPN; CDR2 reads SVGIG (reference sequence). Trimming removed 2 bases from V and 6 bases from J, with 11 bases in between.

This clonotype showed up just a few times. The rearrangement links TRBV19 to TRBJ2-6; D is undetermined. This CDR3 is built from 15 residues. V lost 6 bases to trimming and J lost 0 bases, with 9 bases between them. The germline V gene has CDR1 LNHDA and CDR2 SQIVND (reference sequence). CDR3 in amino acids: CASSPGTSGANVLTF. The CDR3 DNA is TGTGCCAGTAGCCCAGGTACCTCTGGGGCCAACGTCCTGACTTTC.

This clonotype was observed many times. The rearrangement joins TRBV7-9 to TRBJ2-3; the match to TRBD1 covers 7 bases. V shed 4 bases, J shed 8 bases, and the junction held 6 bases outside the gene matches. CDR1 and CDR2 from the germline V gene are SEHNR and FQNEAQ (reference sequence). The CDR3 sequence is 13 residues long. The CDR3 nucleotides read TGTGCCAGCAGCTACTCGGGACAGATTACGCAGTATTTT. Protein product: CASSYSGQITQYF.

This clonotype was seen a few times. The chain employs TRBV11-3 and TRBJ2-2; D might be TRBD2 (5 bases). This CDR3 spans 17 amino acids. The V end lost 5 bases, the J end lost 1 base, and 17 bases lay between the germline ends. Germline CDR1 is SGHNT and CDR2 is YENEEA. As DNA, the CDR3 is TGTGCCAGCAGCCAGCGCCTTTGGGGAGAGAACACCGGGGAGCTGTTTTTT. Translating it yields CASSQRLWGENTGELFF.

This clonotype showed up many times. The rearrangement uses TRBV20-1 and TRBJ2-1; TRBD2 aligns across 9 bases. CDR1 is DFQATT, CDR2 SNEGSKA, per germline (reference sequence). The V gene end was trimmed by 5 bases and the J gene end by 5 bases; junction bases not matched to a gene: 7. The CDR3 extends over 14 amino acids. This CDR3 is CSAGIAGEDNEQFF. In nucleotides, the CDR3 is TGCAGTGCTGGGATAGCGGGAGAGGACAATGAGCAGTTCTTC.

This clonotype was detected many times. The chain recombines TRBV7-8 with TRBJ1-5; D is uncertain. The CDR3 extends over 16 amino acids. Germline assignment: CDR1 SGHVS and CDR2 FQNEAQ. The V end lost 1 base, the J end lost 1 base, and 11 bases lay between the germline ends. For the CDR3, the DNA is TGTGCCAGCAGCTTAGGGTGGTCGGGCAGCAATCAGCCCCAGCATTTT. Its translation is CASSLGWSGSNQPQHF. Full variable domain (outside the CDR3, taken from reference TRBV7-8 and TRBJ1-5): GAGVSQSPRYKVAKRGQDVALRCDPISGHVSLFWYQQALGQGPEFLTYFQNEAQLDKSGLPSDRFFAERPEGSVSTLKIQRTQQEDSAVYLCASSLGWSGSNQPQHFGDGTRLSIL.

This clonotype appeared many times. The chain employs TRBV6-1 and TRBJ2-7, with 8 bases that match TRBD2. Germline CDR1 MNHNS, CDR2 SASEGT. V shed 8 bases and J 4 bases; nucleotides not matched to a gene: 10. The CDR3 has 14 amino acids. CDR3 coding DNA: TGTGCCAGCGCGATAAGCGGGAGAGATTACGAGCAGTACTTC. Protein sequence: CASAISGRDYEQYF.

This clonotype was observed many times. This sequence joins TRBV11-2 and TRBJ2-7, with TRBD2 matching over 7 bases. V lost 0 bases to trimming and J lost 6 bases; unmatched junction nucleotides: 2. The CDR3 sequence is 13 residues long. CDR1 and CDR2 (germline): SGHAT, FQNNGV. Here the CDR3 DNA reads TGTGCCAGCAGCTTAGAGCCTAGCGGCGAGCAGTACTTC. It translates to CASSLEPSGEQYF.

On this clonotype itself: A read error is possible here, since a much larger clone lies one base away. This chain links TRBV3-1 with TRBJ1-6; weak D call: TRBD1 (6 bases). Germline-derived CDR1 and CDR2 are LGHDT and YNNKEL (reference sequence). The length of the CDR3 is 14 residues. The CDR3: CASSLRTVASSLHF. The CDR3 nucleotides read TGTGCCAGCAGCCTACGGACAGTCGCTTCATCCCTCCACTTT.

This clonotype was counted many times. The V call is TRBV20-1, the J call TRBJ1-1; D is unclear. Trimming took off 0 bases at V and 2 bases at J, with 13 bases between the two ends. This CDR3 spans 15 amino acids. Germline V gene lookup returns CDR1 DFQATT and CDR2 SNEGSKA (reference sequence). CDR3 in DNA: TGCAGTGCTAGAGAATATACCCTTCCCAACACTGAAGCTTTCTTT. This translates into CSAREYTLPNTEAFF.

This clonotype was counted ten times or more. CDR3 coding DNA: TGTGCCAGCAGCTTAACGTTGGGAAGCTCCTACAATGAGCAGTTCTTC. Translating it yields CASSLTLGSSYNEQFF. V and J are TRBV11-3 and TRBJ2-1; no reliable D call. In germline, CDR1 is SGHNT, CDR2 YENEEA. Trimming left V 2 bases short and J 0 bases short, with 11 bases between. CDR3 length equals 16 residues. The full variable domain, with the rest looked up from reference TRBV11-3 and TRBJ2-1, is EAGVVQSPRYKIIEKKQPVAFWCNPISGHNTLYWYLQNLGQGPELLIRYENEEAVDDSQLPKDRFSAERLKGVDSTLKIQPAELGDSAVYLCASSLTLGSSYNEQFFGPGTRLTVL.

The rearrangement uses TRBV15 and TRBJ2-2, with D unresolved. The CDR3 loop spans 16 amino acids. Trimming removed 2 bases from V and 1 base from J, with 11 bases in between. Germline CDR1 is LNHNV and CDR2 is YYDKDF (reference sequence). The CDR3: CATSRNRALNTGELFF. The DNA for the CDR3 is TGTGCCACCAGCAGAAACCGGGCCTTGAACACCGGGGAGCTGTTTTTT.